The 30 T cell receptor beta chains listed next were all sequenced from one sample in a study of shared clonotypes between healthy human individuals. The method was immunoSEQ multiplex PCR; TCRdb's version includes in-frame clones alone and lacks a portion of them. There are 470,000 or so clones in the sample; about 84% occur only once, and approximately 12% lies in the top ten. Sequencing was performed on PBMCs. The receptors derive from a woman between 40 and 50 years old in good health. Some clones in this sample may be carry-over from other donors' samples.

This clone was seen a handful of times. Only one base separates this from a far larger clonotype, so it likely reflects a read error. This chain joins TRBV29-1 and TRBJ2-1; D is ambiguous. Germline CDR1 reads SQVTM; CDR2 reads ANQGSEA. This CDR3 spans 11 amino acids. The ends were cut back, 6 bases at V and 10 bases at J, with 13 bases in the middle. The CDR3 sequence: CSVSGSGEQFF. The CDR3, as DNA: TGCAGCGTGTCTGGGTCCGGGGAGCAGTTCTTC.

The chain links TRBV5-1 to TRBJ1-4, with D maybe TRBD1 (5 bases). Germline V lookup: CDR1 SGHRS, CDR2 YFSETQ. V lost 2 bases and J lost 4, with 6 bases in between. The CDR3 sequence is 13 residues long. The CDR3 loop reads CASSFDSNEKLFF. The DNA of the CDR3 is TGCGCCAGCAGCTTCGACAGTAATGAAAAACTGTTTTTT.

CDR3 residues: CASSSGQAIFGYTF. In DNA, the CDR3 is TGTGCCAGCAGTTCGGGACAGGCCATTTTTGGCTACACCTTC. V is TRBV28 and J is TRBJ1-2; 8 bases agree with TRBD1. Germline V gene data show CDR1 as MDHEN and CDR2 as SYDVKM. This CDR3 has 14 amino acids. With V trimmed by 4 bases and J by 7 bases, 8 bases remained unmatched.

Points on this clone: The likely explanation is a read error, given a far larger clone one base away. The genes are TRBV20-1 and TRBJ2-5, with D unresolved. The J call is doubtful: the DNA matches TRBJ2-7 better. The V gene's germline CDR1 is DFQATT and CDR2 SNEGSKA (reference sequence). The CDR3 is made up of 8 amino acids. CDR3 DNA sequence: TGCAGTGTTGTCGAGCAGTACTTC. This codes for CSVVEQYF.

This clone was seen more than once but under ten times. This rearrangement joins TRBV9 to TRBJ2-3; 8 bases are shared with TRBD2. The CDR3 is 11 residues long. The ends lost 4 bases at V and 9 bases at J; junction bases unmatched: 1. Germline lookup yields CDR1 SGDLS and CDR2 YYNGEE. CDR3 sequence (DNA): TGTGCCAGCAGCCCGGGGGGGACGCAGTATTTT. Protein sequence: CASSPGGTQYF.

The rearrangement uses TRBV2 and TRBJ2-6; D may correspond to TRBD1 or TRBD2 (5 bases each). Looked up from germline, CDR1 is SNHLY and CDR2 is FYNNEI. V was cut by 6 bases and J by 0 bases, with 12 bases left in between. CDR3 length: 16 residues. The CDR3 DNA follows: TGTGCCAGCAGGGGGGACCCAAGCTCTGGGGCCAACGTCCTGACTTTC. Translating it yields CASRGDPSSGANVLTF.

The chain links TRBV11-2 to TRBJ1-4, with 7 bases matching TRBD1. Trimming at V came to 0 bases and at J to 7 bases, leaving 5 bases not matched to a gene. From germline, CDR1 is SGHAT and CDR2 FQNNGV. The CDR3 is 15 residues long. This chain's CDR3 is CASSLDRGGSEKLFF. In DNA, the CDR3 is TGTGCCAGCAGCTTAGATCGAGGGGGCAGTGAAAAACTGTTTTTT.

Of note for this clone: A read error is likely here: a far larger clone is one base away. CDR3 DNA sequence: TGTGCCAGCAGCCCGGGACTAGCGGCGTACGAGCAGTACTTC. Amino acids: CASSPGLAAYEQYF. The V call is TRBV7-8, the J call TRBJ2-7; 11 nucleotides line up with TRBD2. The CDR3 loop spans 14 amino acids. From germline, CDR1 is SGHVS and CDR2 FQNEAQ. The V and J ends lost 5 bases and 4 bases, in that order; junction bases with no gene match: 4.

This rearrangement joins TRBV9 to TRBJ1-3; 10 nucleotides match TRBD1. V lost 2 bases, J lost 1 base, and 12 bases stayed unmatched. This CDR3 region has 19 residues. CDR1 is SGDLS, CDR2 YYNGEE, per germline. The CDR3 is CASSVSGTGVSLSGNTIYF. The CDR3 DNA reads as TGTGCCAGCAGCGTCTCCGGGACAGGGGTCTCGCTATCTGGAAACACCATATATTTT.

The rearrangement joins TRBV27 to TRBJ2-7; possible D gene TRBD1, 6 bases. The germline V gene has CDR1 MNHEY and CDR2 SMNVEV (reference sequence). Between the trimmed V and J ends, which lost 9 bases and 2 bases, there was a span of 14 bases. The CDR3 loop spans 13 amino acids. The CDR3 region is CARPTGPTYEQYF. CDR3 in DNA: TGTGCCAGACCGACAGGCCCAACCTACGAGCAGTACTTC.

CDR3 bases: TGCGCCAGCAGCTTGGTATCAGGGAGGTTCACTGAAGCTTTCTTT. Its protein product is CASSLVSGRFTEAFF. The rearrangement joins TRBV5-1 to TRBJ1-1; maybe TRBD1 (5 bases). This CDR3 is 15 amino acids long. V shed 0 bases and J shed 4 bases, with 13 bases lying between them. Germline values: CDR1 SGHRS, CDR2 YFSETQ.

CDR3 coding DNA: TGTGCCAGCTACCAAAGGGGCCGGGGCTATGGCTACACCTTC. Translated, it gives CASYQRGRGYGYTF. The rearrangement links TRBV28 to TRBJ1-2; a possible D gene is TRBD1 (5 bases). V gave up 8 bases and J gave up 4 bases, with 17 bases separating them. The length of the CDR3 is 14 residues. Germline V gene lookup returns CDR1 MDHEN and CDR2 SYDVKM.

This chain uses TRBV4-2 with TRBJ2-1, with 8 bases matching TRBD2. Germline V CDR1 and CDR2: LGHNA, YNFKEQ. V lost 4 bases and J lost 4; bases outside the gene matches: 6. This CDR3 is built from 15 residues. This chain's CDR3 is CASSPASGSYNEQFF. The CDR3 DNA sequence: TGTGCCAGCAGCCCGGCTAGCGGGTCTTACAATGAGCAGTTCTTC.

The CDR3 DNA reads TGTGCCAGCACCCAGGCAGGGTACAATGAGCAGTTCTTC. Translating gives CASTQAGYNEQFF. The chain couples TRBV7-9 to TRBJ2-1; perhaps TRBD1 as D (5 bases). V lost 7 bases, J lost 4 bases, and 11 bases lay in between. CDR1 and CDR2 (germline): SEHNR, FQNEAQ (reference sequence). The CDR3 spans 13 residues.

As regards this clone: A far larger clone is one nucleotide away, so this likely arose from a read error. The sample contains more than one DNA sequence encoding this CDR3. This chain joins TRBV4-1 and TRBJ2-3; 10 bases agree with TRBD2. The CDR3 covers 16 residues. Germline CDR1 and CDR2: MGHRA and YSYEKL. The CDR3 spells CASSQDASGRTDTQYF. The CDR3 nucleotides read TGCGCCAGTAGCCAAGATGCTAGCGGGAGAACAGATACGCAGTATTTT.

The rearrangement links TRBV6-4 to TRBJ2-3; 12 nucleotides match TRBD2. The ends lost 9 bases at V and 4 bases at J; junction bases unmatched: 11. This CDR3 contains 16 residues. CDR1 and CDR2 (germline): MRHNA, SNTAGT. CDR3 sequence: CASSKTSGSPADTQYF. The CDR3 coding sequence is TGTGCCAGTTCTAAGACTAGCGGGAGTCCTGCAGATACGCAGTATTTT.

V is TRBV9 and J is TRBJ2-7, with 7 bases lining up with TRBD2. The CDR3 extends over 15 amino acids. The J segment lost 5 bases and the V segment lost 4 bases, leaving 12 bases of the junction unmatched. Germline lookup yields CDR1 SGDLS and CDR2 YYNGEE. The CDR3 DNA sequence: TGTGCCAGCAGCAGCCGCGGGAGCTTCGGAAACGAGCAGTACTTC. Translated: CASSSRGSFGNEQYF.

V usage is TRBV7-3 and J usage is TRBJ2-2; D is undetermined. Trimming pared 3 bases from V and 3 bases from J, leaving 8 bases between. CDR1 SGHTA and CDR2 FQGTGA come from the germline V gene. The CDR3 is 14 residues long. The CDR3 loop reads CASSFSGDTGELFF. In nucleotides, the CDR3 is TGTGCCAGCAGCTTCTCGGGTGACACCGGGGAGCTGTTTTTT.

To note about this clone: This CDR3 is also generated by other DNA sequences in the sample. The chain couples TRBV30 to TRBJ2-7; D uncertain. The germline V gene encodes CDR1 GTSNPN and CDR2 SVGIG (reference sequence). Trimming took 4 bases from V and 0 from J, leaving 4 bases between them. This CDR3 is built from 11 residues. The CDR3 is CAWTDSYEQYF. The CDR3 bases are TGTGCCTGGACGGACTCCTACGAGCAGTACTTC.

The chain combines TRBV5-6 with TRBJ1-1, with 10 bases lining up with TRBD1. The J segment lost 4 bases and the V segment lost 4 bases, leaving 13 bases of the junction unmatched. Germline lookup yields CDR1 SGHDT and CDR2 YYEEEE. This CDR3 region has 17 residues. CDR3 DNA: TGTGCCAGCAGCCGCACTGAGGACAGGGGGTTTAGCACTGAAGCTTTCTTT. Translated, it gives CASSRTEDRGFSTEAFF.

V gene TRBV4-1 combines with J gene TRBJ1-1; D possibly corresponds to TRBD1 (6 bases). V lost 1 base, J lost 0 bases, and 9 bases lay in between. The CDR3 consists of 15 residues. CDR1 is MGHRA and CDR2 is YSYEKL in the germline V gene. CDR3 protein: CASSQAGALNTEAFF. CDR3 DNA sequence: TGCGCCAGCAGCCAAGCAGGGGCGTTGAACACTGAAGCTTTCTTT.

This clone was detected ten times or more. Other DNA sequences within the sample encode an identical CDR3. This chain links TRBV5-1 with TRBJ2-6, with 12 bases identical to TRBD1. The CDR3 spans 16 residues. Germline V gene lookup returns CDR1 SGHRS and CDR2 YFSETQ. J gave up 4 bases and V 4 bases, and 3 bases lay outside the gene matches. CDR3 sequence: CASSGTGGAGANVLTF. In nucleotides, the CDR3 is TGCGCCAGCAGCGGGACAGGGGGCGCAGGGGCCAACGTCCTGACTTTC.

Worth noting for this clone: One base separates it from a far larger clone, so it is likely a read error. Other DNA sequences in the same sample also yield this CDR3. The V gene is TRBV15, the J gene TRBJ2-7, with D perhaps given as TRBD1 or TRBD2 (5 bases each). Trimming shortened V by 0 bases and J by 4 bases, and 28 bases separated the two germline ends. The CDR3 has 20 amino acids. The germline V gene encodes CDR1 LNHNV and CDR2 YYDKDF (reference sequence). DNA of the CDR3: TGTGCCACCAGCAGAGACAGGGATTGGGGAGCGGTACCACATCGGTACGAGCAGTACTTC. Amino acids: CATSRDRDWGAVPHRYEQYF. Variable domain in full (rest from reference TRBV15 and TRBJ2-7): DAMVIQNPRYQVTQFGKPVTLSCSQTLNHNVMYWYQQKSSQAPKLLFHYYDKDFNNEADTPDNFQSRRPNTSFCFLDIRSPGLGDTAMYLCATSRDRDWGAVPHRYEQYFGPGTRLTVT.

This clone was observed a single time. V gene TRBV11-2 combines with J gene TRBJ2-1; TRBD2 matches 9 bases. This CDR3 contains 18 residues. The V and J ends lost 1 base and 4 bases, in that order; junction bases with no gene match: 11. From germline, CDR1 is SGHAT and CDR2 FQNNGV. The CDR3 sequence: CASSLGVAGASLYNEQFF. For the CDR3, the DNA is TGTGCCAGCAGCTTAGGAGTAGCGGGAGCCTCCTTATACAATGAGCAGTTCTTC.

The chain couples TRBV9 to TRBJ2-1, with D unresolved. Deletions cut 0 bases from V and 4 bases from J, with 11 bases between. The germline CDR1 and CDR2 sequences are SGDLS and YYNGEE. The CDR3 spans 15 residues. The CDR3 spells CASSVEGWGYNEQFF. CDR3 bases: TGTGCCAGCAGCGTAGAGGGTTGGGGTTACAATGAGCAGTTCTTC.

The chain recombines TRBV6-6 with TRBJ1-1; D call uncertain. The CDR3 runs to 15 residues. Trimming took off 2 bases at V and 0 bases at J, with 10 bases between the two ends. Germline V CDR1 and CDR2: MNHNY, SVGAGI (reference sequence). Here the CDR3 reads CASSYRSPVNTEAFF. In nucleotides, the CDR3 is TGTGCCAGCAGTTACAGAAGTCCTGTGAACACTGAAGCTTTCTTT.

Notes on this clone: A far larger clone is just one base off, so this is likely a read error. The rearrangement links TRBV6-6 to TRBJ2-1, with a possible D match to TRBD2 (6 bases). The CDR3 runs 12 residues. The germline V and J ends were trimmed by 8 bases and 4 bases, with 9 bases remaining between them. Germline V lookup: CDR1 MNHNY, CDR2 SVGAGI (reference sequence). The chain's CDR3 is CASVGLYNEQFF. The CDR3 DNA follows: TGTGCCAGCGTGGGACTTTACAATGAGCAGTTCTTC.

The rearrangement links TRBV10-3 to TRBJ2-7; 7 positions match TRBD1. After removal of 1 base from V and 4 bases from J, the junction contained 1 base not matched to a gene. CDR1 and CDR2 from the germline V gene are ENHRY and SYGVKD. The CDR3 spans 13 residues. The CDR3 protein is CAISELQGYEQYF. CDR3 bases: TGTGCCATCAGTGAGTTACAGGGGTACGAGCAGTACTTC.

This clone has only a few counts. The chain combines TRBV9 with TRBJ2-1, with a weak D call TRBD1 (6 bases). The CDR3 runs 16 residues. Trimming removed 0 bases from V and 2 bases from J, with 12 bases in between. Looked up from germline, CDR1 is SGDLS and CDR2 is YYNGEE. CDR3: CASSVASGVAYNEQFF. CDR3 bases: TGTGCCAGCAGCGTAGCGTCAGGGGTGGCCTACAATGAGCAGTTCTTC.

Comments on this clone: One base separates it from a far larger clone, so it is likely a read error. This sequence joins TRBV20-1 and TRBJ1-2; no firm D call. Germline assignment: CDR1 DFQATT and CDR2 SNEGSKA (reference sequence). The CDR3 loop spans 11 amino acids. The CDR3 sequence: CRTQRVDGYTF. The CDR3 nucleotides are TGCAGGACCCAACGGGTGGACGGCTACACCTTC.